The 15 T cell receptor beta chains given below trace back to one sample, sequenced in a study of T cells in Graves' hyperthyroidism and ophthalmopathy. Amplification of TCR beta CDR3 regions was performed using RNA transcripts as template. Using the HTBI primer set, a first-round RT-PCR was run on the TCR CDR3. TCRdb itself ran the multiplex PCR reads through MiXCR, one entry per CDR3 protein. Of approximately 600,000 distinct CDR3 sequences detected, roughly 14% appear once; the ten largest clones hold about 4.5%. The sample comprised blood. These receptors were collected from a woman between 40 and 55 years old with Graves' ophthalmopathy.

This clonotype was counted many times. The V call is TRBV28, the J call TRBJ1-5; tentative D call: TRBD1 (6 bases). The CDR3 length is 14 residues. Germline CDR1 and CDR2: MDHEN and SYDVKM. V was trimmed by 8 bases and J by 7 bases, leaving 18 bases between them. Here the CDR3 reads CASRFWGRQQPQHF. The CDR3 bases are TGTGCCAGCCGCTTTTGGGGGCGCCAACAGCCCCAGCATTTT.

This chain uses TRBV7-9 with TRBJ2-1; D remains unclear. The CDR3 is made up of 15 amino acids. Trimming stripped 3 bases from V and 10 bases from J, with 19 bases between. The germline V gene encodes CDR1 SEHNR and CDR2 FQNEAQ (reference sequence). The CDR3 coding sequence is TGTGCCAGCAGCTTGATCTCGGCAGGTCGCTACGAGCAGTTCTTC. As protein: CASSLISAGRYEQFF.

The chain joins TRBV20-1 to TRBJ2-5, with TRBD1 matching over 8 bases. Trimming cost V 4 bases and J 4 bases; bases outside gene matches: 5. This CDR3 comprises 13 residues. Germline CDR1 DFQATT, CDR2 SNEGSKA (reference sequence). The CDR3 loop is CSATQGAGETQYF. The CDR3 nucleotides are TGCAGTGCTACTCAGGGGGCAGGAGAGACCCAGTACTTC.

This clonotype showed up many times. DNA of the CDR3: TGTGCCAGCAGTTACTCAAAGACCGACAGGGGATACTACGAGCAGTACTTC. The encoded protein is CASSYSKTDRGYYEQYF. This rearrangement joins TRBV6-2 or TRBV6-3 to TRBJ2-7; TRBD1 matches 8 bases. CDR3 size: 17 residues. Germline lookup yields CDR1 MNHEY and CDR2 SVGEGT. V lost 0 bases to trimming and J lost 3 bases; unmatched junction nucleotides: 10.

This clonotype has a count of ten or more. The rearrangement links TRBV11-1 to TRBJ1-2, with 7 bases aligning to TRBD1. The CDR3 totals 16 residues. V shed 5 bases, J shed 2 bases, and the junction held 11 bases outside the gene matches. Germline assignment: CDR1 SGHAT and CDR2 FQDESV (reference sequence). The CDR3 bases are TGTGCCAGCAGCCGAGACAGGGAAACTAACAACTATGGCTACACCTTC. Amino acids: CASSRDRETNNYGYTF.

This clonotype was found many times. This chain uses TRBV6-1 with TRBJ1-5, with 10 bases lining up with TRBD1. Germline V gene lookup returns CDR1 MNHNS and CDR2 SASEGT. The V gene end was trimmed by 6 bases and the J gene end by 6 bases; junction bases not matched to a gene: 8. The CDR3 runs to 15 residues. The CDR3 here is CASRGDRGSGQPQHF. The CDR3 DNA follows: TGTGCCAGCAGGGGGGACAGGGGATCCGGTCAGCCCCAGCATTTT.

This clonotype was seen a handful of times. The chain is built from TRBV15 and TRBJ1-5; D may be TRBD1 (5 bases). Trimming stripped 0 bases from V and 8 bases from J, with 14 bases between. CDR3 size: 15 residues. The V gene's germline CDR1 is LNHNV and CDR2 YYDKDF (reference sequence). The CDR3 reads CATSRDQGAVEPQHF. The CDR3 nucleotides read TGTGCCACCAGCAGAGACCAAGGGGCGGTGGAGCCCCAGCATTTT.

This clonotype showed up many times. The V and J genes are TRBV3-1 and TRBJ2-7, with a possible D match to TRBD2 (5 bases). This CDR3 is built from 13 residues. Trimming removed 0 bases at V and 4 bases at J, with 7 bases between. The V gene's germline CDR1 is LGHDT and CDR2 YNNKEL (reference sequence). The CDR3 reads CASSQEGVYEQYF. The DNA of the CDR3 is TGTGCCAGCAGCCAAGAGGGAGTTTACGAGCAGTACTTC.

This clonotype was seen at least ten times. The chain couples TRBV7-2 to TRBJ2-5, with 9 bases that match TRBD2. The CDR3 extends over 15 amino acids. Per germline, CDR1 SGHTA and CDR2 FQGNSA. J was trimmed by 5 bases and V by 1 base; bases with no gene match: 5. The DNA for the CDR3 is TGTGCCAGCAGCTTAGAAGCGGGAGGTTGGGAGACCCAGTACTTC. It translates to CASSLEAGGWETQYF.

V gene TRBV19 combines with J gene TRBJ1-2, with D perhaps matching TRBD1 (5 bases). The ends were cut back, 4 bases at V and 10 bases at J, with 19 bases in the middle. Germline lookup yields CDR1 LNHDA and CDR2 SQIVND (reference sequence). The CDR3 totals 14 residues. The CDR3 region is CASSTVEGRMFYTF. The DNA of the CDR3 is TGTGCCAGTAGTACCGTAGAGGGGCGGATGTTCTACACCTTC. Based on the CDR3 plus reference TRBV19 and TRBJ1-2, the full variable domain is DGGITQSPKYLFRKEGQNVTLSCEQNLNHDAMYWYRQDPGQGLRLIYYSQIVNDFQKGDIAEGYSVSREKKESFPLTVTSAQKNPTAFYLCASSTVEGRMFYTFGSGTRLTVV.

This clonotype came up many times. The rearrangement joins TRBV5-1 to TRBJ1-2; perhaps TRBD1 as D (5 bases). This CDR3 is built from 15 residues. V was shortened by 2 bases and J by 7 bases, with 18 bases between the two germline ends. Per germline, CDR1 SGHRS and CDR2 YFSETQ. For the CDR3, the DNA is TGCGCCAGCAGCTTAGCGCCGGGGGGAATTGTTGGCTACACCTTC. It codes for CASSLAPGGIVGYTF.

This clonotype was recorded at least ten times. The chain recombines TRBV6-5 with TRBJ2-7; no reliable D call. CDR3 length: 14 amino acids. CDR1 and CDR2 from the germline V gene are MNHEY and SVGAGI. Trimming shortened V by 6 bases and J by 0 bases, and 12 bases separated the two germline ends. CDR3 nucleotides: TGTGCCAGCAGAGGAGTGGGAAACTCCTACGAGCAGTACTTC. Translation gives CASRGVGNSYEQYF.

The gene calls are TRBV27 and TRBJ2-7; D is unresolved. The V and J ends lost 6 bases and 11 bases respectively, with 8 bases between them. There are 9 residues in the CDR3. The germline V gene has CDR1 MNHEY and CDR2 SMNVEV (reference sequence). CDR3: CASSHFEYF. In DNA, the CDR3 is TGTGCCAGCAGCCACTTCGAGTACTTC.

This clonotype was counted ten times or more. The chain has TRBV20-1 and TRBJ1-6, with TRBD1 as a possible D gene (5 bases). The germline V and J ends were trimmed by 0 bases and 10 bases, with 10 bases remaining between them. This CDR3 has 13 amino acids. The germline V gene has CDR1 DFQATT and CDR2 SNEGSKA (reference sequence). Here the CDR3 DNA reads TGCAGTGCTAGAGAGCAGGGTGGCTCACCCCTCCACTTT. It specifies CSAREQGGSPLHF.

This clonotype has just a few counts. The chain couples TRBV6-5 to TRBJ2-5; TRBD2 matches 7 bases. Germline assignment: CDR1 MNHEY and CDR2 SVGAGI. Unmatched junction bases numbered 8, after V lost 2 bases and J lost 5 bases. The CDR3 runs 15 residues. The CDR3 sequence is CASSYGAGERETQYF. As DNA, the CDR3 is TGTGCCAGCAGTTACGGGGCGGGAGAGAGGGAGACCCAGTACTTC.